The sequence of this T cell receptor (beta chain) was determined in a study of blood T cell repertoires in COVID-19. Overall study context: Samples taken during acute and convalescent COVID-19 were collected in the United States, Italy and Spain. Sources were T cells, B-cell-depleted T cells, or PBMCs; the material itself was cDNA or gDNA.

In this sample, this clone turned up a few times. Original processing methods: Amplification from reference gene primers served as the basis for estimated nucleated cell counts. Clones were read by immunoSEQ multiplex PCR, and TCRdb kept only the in-frame ones, dropping some. From that table come the V and J calls and clone size; the DNA was used to work out D and trimming. The data hold about 150,000 clones, with about 88% observed a single time. The junction had 10 bases not matched to a gene; V was cut back by 3 bases and J by 5 bases. CDR1 is MNHEY, CDR2 SMNVEV, per germline (reference sequence). The CDR3 spans 16 residues.

The receptor comes from a woman in her seventies with acute or convalescent COVID-19. Source material: peripheral blood. V and J are TRBV27 and TRBJ2-5, with 9 positions matching TRBD2. The CDR3 DNA reads as TGTGCCAGCAGTTTCCTAGGGCGGGGGGGCATGGAGACCCAGTACTTC. Translation gives CASSFLGRGGMETQYF.